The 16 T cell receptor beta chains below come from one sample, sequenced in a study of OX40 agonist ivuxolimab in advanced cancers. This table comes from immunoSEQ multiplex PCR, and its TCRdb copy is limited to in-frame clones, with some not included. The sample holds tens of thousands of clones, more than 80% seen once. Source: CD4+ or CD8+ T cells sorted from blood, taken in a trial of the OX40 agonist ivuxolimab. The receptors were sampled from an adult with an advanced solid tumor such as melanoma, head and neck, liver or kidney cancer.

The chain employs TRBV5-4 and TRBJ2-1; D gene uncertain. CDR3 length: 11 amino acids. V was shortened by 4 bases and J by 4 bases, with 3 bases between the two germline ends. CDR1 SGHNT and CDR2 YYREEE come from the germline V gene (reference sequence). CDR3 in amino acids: CASSQYNEQFF. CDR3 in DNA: TGTGCCAGCAGCCAGTACAATGAGCAGTTCTTC. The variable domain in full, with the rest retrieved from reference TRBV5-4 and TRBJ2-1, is ETGVTQSPTHLIKTRGQQVTLRCSSQSGHNTVSWYQQALGQGPQFIFQYYREEENGRGNFPPRFSGLQFPNYSSELNVNALELDDSALYLCASSQYNEQFFGPGTRLTVL.

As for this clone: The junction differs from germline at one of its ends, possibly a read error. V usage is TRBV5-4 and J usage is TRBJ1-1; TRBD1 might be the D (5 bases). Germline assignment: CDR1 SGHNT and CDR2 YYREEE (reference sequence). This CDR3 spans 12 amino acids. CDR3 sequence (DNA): TGCGCCAGCAGCCATGGGACCAATGAAGCTTTCTTT. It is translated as CASSHGTNEAFF. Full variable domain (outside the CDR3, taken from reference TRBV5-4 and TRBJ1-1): ETGVTQSPTHLIKTRGQQVTLRCSSQSGHNTVSWYQQALGQGPQFIFQYYREEENGRGNFPPRFSGLQFPNYSSELNVNALELDDSALYLCASSHGTNEAFFGQGTRLTVV.

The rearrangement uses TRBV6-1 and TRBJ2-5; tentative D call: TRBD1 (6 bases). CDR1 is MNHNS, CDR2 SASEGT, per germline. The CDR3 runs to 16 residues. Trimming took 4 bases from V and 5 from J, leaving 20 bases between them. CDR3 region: CASSVSGTTVGETQYF. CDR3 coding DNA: TGTGCCAGCAGTGTCTCCGGGACAACGGTGGGGGAGACCCAGTACTTC.

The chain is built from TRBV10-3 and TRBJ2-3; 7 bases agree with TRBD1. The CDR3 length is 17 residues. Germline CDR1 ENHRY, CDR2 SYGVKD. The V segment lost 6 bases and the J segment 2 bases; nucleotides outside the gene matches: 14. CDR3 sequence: CAIRPREGDRATDTQYF. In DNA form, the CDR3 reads TGTGCCATCAGGCCCCGGGAAGGAGACAGGGCCACAGATACGCAGTATTTT.

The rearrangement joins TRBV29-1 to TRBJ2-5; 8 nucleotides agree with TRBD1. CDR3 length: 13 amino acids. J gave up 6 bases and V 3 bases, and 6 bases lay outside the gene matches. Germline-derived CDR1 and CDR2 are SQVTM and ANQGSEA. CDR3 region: CSVDKQGGKTQYF. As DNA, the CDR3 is TGCAGCGTTGATAAACAGGGGGGCAAGACCCAGTACTTC.

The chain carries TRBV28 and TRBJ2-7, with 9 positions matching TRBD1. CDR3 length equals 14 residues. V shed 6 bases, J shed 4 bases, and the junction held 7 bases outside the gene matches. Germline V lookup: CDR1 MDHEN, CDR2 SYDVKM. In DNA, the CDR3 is TGTGCCAGCAGCCCCTGGACAGGGGATTACGAGCAGTACTTC. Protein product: CASSPWTGDYEQYF.

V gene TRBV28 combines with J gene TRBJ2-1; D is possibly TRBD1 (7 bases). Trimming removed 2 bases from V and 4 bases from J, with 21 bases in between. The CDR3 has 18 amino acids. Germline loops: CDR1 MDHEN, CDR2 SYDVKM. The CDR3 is CASSLRGRGPLGYNEQFF. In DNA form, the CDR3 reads TGTGCCAGCAGTTTAAGGGGGCGGGGACCCCTTGGGTACAATGAGCAGTTCTTC.

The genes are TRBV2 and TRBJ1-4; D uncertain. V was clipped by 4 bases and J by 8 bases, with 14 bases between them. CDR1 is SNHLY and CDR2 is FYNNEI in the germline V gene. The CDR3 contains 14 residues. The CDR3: CASSGEGSPEKLFF. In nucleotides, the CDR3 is TGTGCCAGCAGTGGGGAGGGATCCCCCGAAAAACTGTTTTTT.

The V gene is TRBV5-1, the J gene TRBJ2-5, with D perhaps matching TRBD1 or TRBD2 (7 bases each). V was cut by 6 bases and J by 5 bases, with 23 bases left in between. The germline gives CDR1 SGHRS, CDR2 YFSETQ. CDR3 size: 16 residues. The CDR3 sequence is CASNREGAINTETQYF. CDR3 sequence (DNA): TGCGCCAGCAATAGGGAGGGGGCGATCAATACGGAGACCCAGTACTTC.

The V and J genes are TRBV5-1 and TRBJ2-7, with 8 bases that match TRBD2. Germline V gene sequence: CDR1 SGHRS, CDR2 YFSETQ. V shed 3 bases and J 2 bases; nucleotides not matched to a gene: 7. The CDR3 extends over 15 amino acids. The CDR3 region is CASSSGTRKAYEQYF. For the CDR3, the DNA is TGCGCCAGCAGCTCGGGGACTAGGAAAGCCTACGAGCAGTACTTC.

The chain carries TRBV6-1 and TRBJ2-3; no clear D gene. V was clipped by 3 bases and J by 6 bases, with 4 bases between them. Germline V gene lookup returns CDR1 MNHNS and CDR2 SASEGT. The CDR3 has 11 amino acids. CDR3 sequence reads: CASSDEDTQYF. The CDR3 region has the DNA TGTGCCAGCAGTGACGAGGATACGCAGTATTTT.

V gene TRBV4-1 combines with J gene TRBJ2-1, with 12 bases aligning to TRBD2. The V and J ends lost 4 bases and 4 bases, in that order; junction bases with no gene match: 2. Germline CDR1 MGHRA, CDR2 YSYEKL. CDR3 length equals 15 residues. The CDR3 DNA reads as TGCGCCAGCAGCCTCGGACTAGCGGGGTACAATGAGCAGTTCTTC. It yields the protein CASSLGLAGYNEQFF.

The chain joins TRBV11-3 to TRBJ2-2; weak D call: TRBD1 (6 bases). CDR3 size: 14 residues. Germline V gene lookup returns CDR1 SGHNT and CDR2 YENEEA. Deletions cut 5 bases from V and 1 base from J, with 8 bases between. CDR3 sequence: CASSRTENTGELFF. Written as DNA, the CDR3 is TGTGCCAGCAGCAGGACAGAGAACACCGGGGAGCTGTTTTTT.

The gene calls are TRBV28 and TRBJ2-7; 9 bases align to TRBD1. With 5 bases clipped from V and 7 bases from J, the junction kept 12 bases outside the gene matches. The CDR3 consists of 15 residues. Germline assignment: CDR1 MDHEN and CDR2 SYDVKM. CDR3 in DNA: TGTGCCAGCAGTCCGGGGACAGGGTGGCCTTTAGAGCAGTACTTC. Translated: CASSPGTGWPLEQYF.

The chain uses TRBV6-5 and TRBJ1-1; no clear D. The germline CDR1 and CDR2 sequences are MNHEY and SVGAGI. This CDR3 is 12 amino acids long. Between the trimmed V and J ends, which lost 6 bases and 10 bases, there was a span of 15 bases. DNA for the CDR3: TGTGCCAGCAGGAAGCAGATGACGAGAGCTTTCTTT. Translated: CASRKQMTRAFF.

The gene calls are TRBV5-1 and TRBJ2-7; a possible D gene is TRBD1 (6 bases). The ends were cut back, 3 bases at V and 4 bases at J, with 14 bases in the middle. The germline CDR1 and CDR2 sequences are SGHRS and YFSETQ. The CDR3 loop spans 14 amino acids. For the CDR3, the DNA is TGCGCCAGCAGCTCCCAACAGGGTGGGTACGAGCAGTACTTC. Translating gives CASSSQQGGYEQYF.